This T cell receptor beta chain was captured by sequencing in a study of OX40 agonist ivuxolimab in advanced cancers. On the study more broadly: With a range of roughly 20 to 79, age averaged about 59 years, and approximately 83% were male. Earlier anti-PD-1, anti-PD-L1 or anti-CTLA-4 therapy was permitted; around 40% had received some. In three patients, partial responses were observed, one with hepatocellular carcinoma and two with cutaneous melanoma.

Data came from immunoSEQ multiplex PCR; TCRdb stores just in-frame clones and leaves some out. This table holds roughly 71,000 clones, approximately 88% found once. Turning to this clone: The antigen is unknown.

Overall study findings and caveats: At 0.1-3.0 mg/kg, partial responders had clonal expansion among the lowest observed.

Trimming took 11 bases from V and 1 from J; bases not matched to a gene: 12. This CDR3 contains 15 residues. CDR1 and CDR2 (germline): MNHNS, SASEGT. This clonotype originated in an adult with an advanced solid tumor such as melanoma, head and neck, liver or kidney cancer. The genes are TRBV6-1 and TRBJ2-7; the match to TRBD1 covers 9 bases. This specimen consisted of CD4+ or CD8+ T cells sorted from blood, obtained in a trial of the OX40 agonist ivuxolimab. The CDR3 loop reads CAGQQGAGVSYEQYF. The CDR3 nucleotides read TGTGCCGGACAACAGGGGGCAGGGGTGTCCTACGAGCAGTACTTC.